A selection of T cell receptor beta chains follows, all from one sample in a study of blood T cell repertoires in COVID-19. Assay: immunoSEQ multiplex PCR; the TCRdb copy retains only in-frame clones and omits some. Of roughly 350,000 clones in the sample, 88% are singletons; the top ten hold roughly 4.1%. The sequencing input was peripheral blood. The receptor source for this set is a woman in her forties or fifties with active or convalescent COVID-19. Both conserved end residues are part of each CDR3. A D gene is named only where the DNA matches it firmly. Only some rows state a clone size, as once, few, many or a class for expanded clones.

clone_size j_call v_call d_call cdr3_nt cdr3_aa
NA TRBJ2-5 TRBV9 TRBD2 TGTGCCAGCAGCGAGGGAGGGGCAGAGACCCAGTACTTC CASSEGGAETQYF
NA TRBJ2-7 TRBV10-1 TRBD1 TGCGCCAACAGTAACCCCGAGGGGGCTCGGTACGAGCAGTACTTC CANSNPEGARYEQYF
NA TRBJ1-5 TRBV21-1 NA TGTGCCAGCATCTCCTCCGACAGGGTAGGACAGCCCCAGCATTTT CASISSDRVGQPQHF
NA TRBJ2-7 TRBV27 TRBD1 TGTGCCAGCAGTCTAGACAGGGGGCAGGAGCAGTACTTC CASSLDRGQEQYF
NA TRBJ1-1 TRBV21-1 NA TGTGCCAGCAGCAAAATTAGGGGGAACACTGAAGCTTTCTTT CASSKIRGNTEAFF
NA TRBJ1-5 TRBV15 TRBD1 TGTGCCACCAGCAGCCCGGGACAGGCTGGTCGCAATCAGCCCCAGCATTTT CATSSPGQAGRNQPQHF
NA TRBJ1-4 TRBV6-5 NA TGTGCCAGCAGAACCACAGGGATGCTGTTTTTT CASRTTGMLFF
NA TRBJ2-7 TRBV7-2 NA TGTGCCAGCAGCTTAGCTCAAACCTACGAGCAGTACTTC CASSLAQTYEQYF
NA TRBJ1-1 TRBV7-9 TRBD1 TGTGCCAGCAGCCCGGACAGGGGGTGGAACACTGAAGCTTTCTTT CASSPDRGWNTEAFF
NA TRBJ2-7 TRBV7-8 TRBD2 TGTGCCAGCGCCGGGCCTAGCGGGAGCAACGAGCAGTACTTC CASAGPSGSNEQYF
once TRBJ1-6 TRBV5-1 TRBD1 TGCGCCAGCAGCACCGGACAGGGCGACTATAATTCACCCCTCCACTTT CASSTGQGDYNSPLHF
NA TRBJ2-5 TRBV2 NA TGTGCCAGCAGCGCATCGGGACTTAAGTACCAAGAGACCCAGTACTTC CASSASGLKYQETQYF
NA TRBJ2-7 TRBV5-1 TRBD2 TGCGCCAGCAGACCCGGGGGGGATTCAAATCGGGAGCAGTACTTC CASRPGGDSNREQYF
NA TRBJ2-7 TRBV11-1 NA TGTGCCAGCAGCTTTCGGGGAGGCGCCTACGAGCAGTACTTC CASSFRGGAYEQYF
NA TRBJ2-2 TRBV13 NA TGTGCCAGCACCGCATCTGTGTACGGGAGCCGCACCGGGGAGCTGTTTTTT CASTASVYGSRTGELFF
NA TRBJ2-1 TRBV30 TRBD1 TGTGCCTGGAGTGTGGGACAGGGGTACAATGAGCAGTTCTTC CAWSVGQGYNEQFF
NA TRBJ2-5 TRBV27 NA TGTGCCAGCAGTTCCCTACAACTAGGTACGGAGACCCAGTACTTC CASSSLQLGTETQYF
once TRBJ1-3 TRBV16 TRBD1 TGTGCCAGCAGCCAAGACAGGGGTCCTGGAAACACCATATATTTT CASSQDRGPGNTIYF
NA TRBJ2-5 TRBV27 TRBD2 TGTGCCAGCAGAAGAGCGGGAGTGGGGGAGACCCAGTACTTC CASRRAGVGETQYF
NA TRBJ1-5 TRBV3-1/TRBV3-2 NA TGTGCCAGCAGCCAAACAGGGTTTAATCAGCCCCAGCATTTT CASSQTGFNQPQHF
NA TRBJ2-1 TRBV7-9 TRBD1 TGTGCCAGCAGCCCTGGACAGGGCCGGGCTTCGTACAATGAGCAGTTCTTC CASSPGQGRASYNEQFF
NA TRBJ1-5 TRBV4-1 NA TGCGCCAGCAGCCCCTATCAGCCCCAGCATTTT CASSPYQPQHF
NA TRBJ2-2 TRBV18 TRBD2 TGTGCCAGCTCACGACTAGCGATAACCTCTCAGAACACCGGGGAGCTGTTTTTT CASSRLAITSQNTGELFF
NA TRBJ2-1 TRBV3-1/TRBV3-2 NA TGTGCCAGCAGCCATCCCGGGACTCCTTCCTACAATGAGCAGTTCTTC CASSHPGTPSYNEQFF
few TRBJ1-5 TRBV5-8 NA TGTGCCAGCAGCTATTATGACCACTATAGCAATCAGCCCCAGCATTTT CASSYYDHYSNQPQHF
NA TRBJ2-5 TRBV7-8 TRBD1 TGTGCCAGCAGCTTAGCGTATAGGCCGGGACAGCAAGAGACCCAGTACTTC CASSLAYRPGQQETQYF
once TRBJ2-5 TRBV5-5 NA TGTGCCAGCAGATCTAAACTAATTCTCCAAGAGACCCAGTACTTC CASRSKLILQETQYF
NA TRBJ2-7 TRBV18 NA TGTGCCAGCTCACCCCAGGGGGGCGAGCAGTACTTC CASSPQGGEQYF
NA TRBJ2-1 TRBV3-1/TRBV3-2 TRBD2 TGTGCCAGCAGCCAAAGAGCGGGGTACAATGAGCAGTTCTTC CASSQRAGYNEQFF
NA TRBJ2-3 TRBV6-2/TRBV6-3 NA TGTGCCAGCAGTTACCCCGACGGGTATGGTACGCAGTATTTT CASSYPDGYGTQYF
NA TRBJ1-1 TRBV9 NA TGTGCCAGCAGCTCAGGATCTGAAGCTTTCTTT CASSSGSEAFF
NA TRBJ1-6 TRBV5-4 TRBD1 TGTGCCAGCAGCCTCGGACAGGGGGCGAGAAAAAGTTCACCCCTCCACTTT CASSLGQGARKSSPLHF
NA TRBJ1-1 TRBV18 TRBD1 TGTGCCAGCTCACCCGGACAGGGACCTACCCATTCTGAAGCTTTCTTT CASSPGQGPTHSEAFF
NA TRBJ1-1 TRBV28 NA TGTGCCAGCAGTCCCACAGGGAGTTCCTTTGCTTTCTTT CASSPTGSSFAFF
NA TRBJ1-2 TRBV10-3 TRBD1 TGTGCCATCAGTGAGTCAAGGTTGGGACAGGGGTACTATGGCTACACCTTC CAISESRLGQGYYGYTF
NA TRBJ1-1 TRBV20-1 NA TGCAGTGCTAGTCGCCTCCAGGGTATGAACACTGAAGCTTTCTTT CSASRLQGMNTEAFF
NA TRBJ2-7 TRBV24-1 NA TGTGCCACCAGTGACCTCCCTGAGCAGTACTTC CATSDLPEQYF
once TRBJ1-2 TRBV5-1 NA TGCGCCAGCAGCCCGGGGGACTATGGCTACACCTTC CASSPGDYGYTF
NA TRBJ2-1 TRBV5-4 TRBD1 TGTGCCAGCAGTTTCACAGGGGAGACTGAGCAGTTCTTC CASSFTGETEQFF
NA TRBJ2-7 TRBV5-1 NA TGCGCCAGCAGCTTCGGTGGCTCCTACGAGCAGTACTTC CASSFGGSYEQYF
NA TRBJ1-2 TRBV7-2 TRBD1 TGTGCCAGCAGCTCCACGGGACAGGGAACAAGCTACACCTTC CASSSTGQGTSYTF
NA TRBJ2-1 TRBV12-5 TRBD2 TGTGCTAGTGGTCTCGGACTAGCTGGCTCCTACAATGAGCAGTTCTTC CASGLGLAGSYNEQFF
NA TRBJ1-3 TRBV6-2/TRBV6-3 NA TGTGCCAGCAGTCCGGCGGGGGTCCTCTCTGGAAACACCATATATTTT CASSPAGVLSGNTIYF
NA TRBJ2-7 TRBV4-1 NA TGCGCCAGCAGCCAAGCCTACAGGGAGAACTACGAGCAGTACTTC CASSQAYRENYEQYF
NA TRBJ2-7 TRBV6-1 TRBD1 TGTGCCAGCAGTGATCTTTTCAGGGGGCAGGAGGAGCAGTACTTC CASSDLFRGQEEQYF
NA TRBJ1-6 TRBV30 NA TGTGCCTGGACAGGTCAGGATAATTCACCCCTCCACTTT CAWTGQDNSPLHF
NA TRBJ2-5 TRBV5-1 TRBD2 TGCGCCAGCAGCCCACCGGTGGGACTAGCGGGGGGAGAGACCCAGTACTTC CASSPPVGLAGGETQYF
NA TRBJ1-1 TRBV19 TRBD1 TGTGCCAGTATCCTGACAGGGGGCGATACTGAAGCTTTCTTT CASILTGGDTEAFF
NA TRBJ1-4 TRBV12-5 NA TGTGCTAGTGGTTTGGTGAGCAATAATGAAAAACTGTTTTTT CASGLVSNNEKLFF
NA TRBJ1-2 TRBV23-1 TRBD1 TGCGCCAGCAAGAGGGGGACAGGGTCTGGCTACACCTTC CASKRGTGSGYTF
NA TRBJ2-7 TRBV7-9 NA TGTGCCAGCAGCCCACGAGGGACTGGGCAAGGGCAGTACTTC CASSPRGTGQGQYF
NA TRBJ1-3 TRBV30 NA TGTGCCTGGAGAAGACAGAGCTCTGGAAACACCATATATTTT CAWRRQSSGNTIYF
NA TRBJ1-1 TRBV30 NA TGTGCCTGGAGTAGGGGTGGTGGGACTGAAGCTTTCTTT CAWSRGGGTEAFF
NA TRBJ2-1 TRBV5-1 NA TGCGCCAGCAGCTTGAATGGACAGCTACACAATGAGCAGTTCTTC CASSLNGQLHNEQFF
few TRBJ1-2 TRBV29-1 NA TGCAGCGTTGAATCTGGGGGGAGGCGCAACGGCTACACCTTC CSVESGGRRNGYTF
NA TRBJ2-2 TRBV5-1 TRBD1 TGCGCCAGTCTTTCGGGACAGCCGAACACCGGGGAGCTGTTTTTT CASLSGQPNTGELFF
NA TRBJ2-1 TRBV2 TRBD2 TGTGCCAGCGGGGGGGGAGTGGACAATGAGCAGTTCTTC CASGGGVDNEQFF